What follows is one TCR beta chain and its context. Antigen specificity is unknown. These data originate in a study of cytomegalovirus exposure and HLA in healthy donors. Study-wide points: The investigators catalogued 164 TCR beta chains as cytomegalovirus-associated.

Method: immunoSEQ multiplex PCR; TCRdb's copy keeps in-frame clones and lacks some. The profile covers about 110,000 clones, with approximately 96% appearing a single time and 0.67% taken by the ten largest. This CDR3 has 18 residues. The V gene's germline CDR1 is GTSNPN and CDR2 SVGIG (reference sequence). The trim removed 0 bases at V and 0 bases at J, leaving 8 bases unmatched. The clonotype originates from a woman under 30 in good health and CMV-seronegative. Sequenced: PBMCs. The V call is TRBV30, the J call TRBJ2-1, with 10 bases fitting TRBD2. CDR3 sequence: CAWSVRSGGQNSYNEQFF. For the CDR3, the DNA is TGTGCCTGGAGTGTACGTAGCGGGGGGCAAAACTCCTACAATGAGCAGTTCTTC.